This T cell receptor (beta chain) was documented in a study of graft-versus-host responses after intestinal transplantation. This CDR3 has 14 amino acids. Unmatched junction bases numbered 9, after V lost 8 bases and J lost 7 bases. Germline CDR1 and CDR2: MNHGY and SVAAGI. Here immunoSEQ multiplex PCR was the method, and the copy in TCRdb shows in-frame clones only, minus some. The data show tens of thousands of clones, around 95% seen once. On this clone: Its matching antigen is unknown.

The sequence was obtained from a human donor who received an intestinal transplant. Sequenced here: unstimulated CD8+ T cells sorted from spleen or lymph node cells, sampled before intestinal transplant. This chain joins TRBV6-9 and TRBJ1-1, with 11 bases identical to TRBD1. CDR3 in DNA: TGTGCCAGCCGCTTGGACAGGGGGCAAGGTGAAGCTTTCTTT. Protein sequence: CASRLDRGQGEAFF.